What follows describes a single T cell receptor (beta chain). The entry originates in a study of T cell responses to AZD1222 COVID-19 vaccine. Sequenced by immunoSEQ multiplex PCR; TCRdb stores in-frame clones only, minus some. This sample has roughly 70,000 clones, with just over 90% found just once. Germline CDR1 is SGDLS and CDR2 is YYNGEE. This CDR3 is 18 amino acids long. The V segment lost 0 bases and the J segment 7 bases; nucleotides outside the gene matches: 8. The sample in question was peripheral blood, obtained 28 days after the second dose of the MenACWY control vaccine. The V call is TRBV9, the J call TRBJ2-2; 14 positions match TRBD2. This receptor was taken from an adult who received the MenACWY meningococcal vaccine as a control. The CDR3 here is CASSVGLAGGSGGGELFF. In nucleotides, the CDR3 is TGTGCCAGCAGCGTAGGACTAGCGGGAGGGTCTGGTGGCGGGGAGCTGTTTTTT.